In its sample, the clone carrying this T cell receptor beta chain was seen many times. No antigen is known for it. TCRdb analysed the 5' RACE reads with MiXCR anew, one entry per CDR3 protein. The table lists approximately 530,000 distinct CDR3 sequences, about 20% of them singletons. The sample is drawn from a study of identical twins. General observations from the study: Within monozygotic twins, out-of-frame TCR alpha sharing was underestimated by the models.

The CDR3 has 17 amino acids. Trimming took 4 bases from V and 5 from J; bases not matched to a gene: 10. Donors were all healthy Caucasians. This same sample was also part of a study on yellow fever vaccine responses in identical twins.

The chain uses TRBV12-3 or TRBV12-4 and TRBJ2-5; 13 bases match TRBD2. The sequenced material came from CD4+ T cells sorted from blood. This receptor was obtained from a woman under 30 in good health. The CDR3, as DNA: TGTGCCAGCAGTTCCGGGGGACTAGCGGGGACACGGGAGACCCAGTACTTC. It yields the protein CASSSGGLAGTRETQYF.